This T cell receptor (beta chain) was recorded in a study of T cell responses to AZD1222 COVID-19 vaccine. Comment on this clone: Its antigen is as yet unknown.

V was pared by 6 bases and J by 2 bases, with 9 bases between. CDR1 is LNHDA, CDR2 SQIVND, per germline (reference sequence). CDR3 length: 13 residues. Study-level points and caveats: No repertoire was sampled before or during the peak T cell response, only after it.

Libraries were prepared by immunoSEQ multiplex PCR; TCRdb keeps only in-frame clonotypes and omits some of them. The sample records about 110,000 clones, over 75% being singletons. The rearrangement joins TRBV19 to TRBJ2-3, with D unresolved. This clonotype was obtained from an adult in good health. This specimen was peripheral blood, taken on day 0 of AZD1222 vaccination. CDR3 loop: CASRQAPTDTQYF. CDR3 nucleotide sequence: TGTGCCAGTAGGCAGGCTCCCACAGATACGCAGTATTTT.